The entry below gives a single T cell receptor (beta chain) sequence along with its context. Other nucleotide sequences in the sample specify the same CDR3. Produced via immunoSEQ multiplex PCR; TCRdb's table is partial and in-frame only. The sample lists over 1.5 million clones, roughly 98% occurring once. The sample belongs to a study of shared clonotypes between healthy human individuals. The CDR3 totals 14 residues. Germline-derived CDR1 and CDR2 are SGHNT and YYREEE (reference sequence). Trimming cost V 2 bases and J 0 bases, with 8 bases left between them. The sequence was obtained from a man aged 25-45 years in good health. The gene calls are TRBV5-4 and TRBJ2-5, with D perhaps matching TRBD2 (5 bases). Sequencing input: naive CD4+ T cells sorted from blood. Subset here: CD45RA+ positively selected. The CDR3 region is CASSLAGDQETQYF. The CDR3, as DNA: TGTGCCAGCAGCTTAGCCGGGGACCAAGAGACCCAGTACTTC.